This TCR beta chain was retrieved from a study of regulatory T cells in long-lasting Graves disease. The study, taken as a whole, reports: Persistent Graves' patients had lower TCR diversity than newly diagnosed ones.

According to the study, TCR beta libraries were built with iRepertoire HTBI primers and CDR3-region Arm-PCR. Under the authors' procedure: The samples yielded 50 to 80 TRBV and around 14 TRBJ segments. TCRdb re-analysed the multiplex PCR reads in MiXCR, keeping a single row per CDR3 protein. In this record, the V and J calls reflect TCRdb's handling and not the investigators' own analysis. The sample records roughly 520,000 distinct CDR3 sequences, about 12% being singletons. CDR3 length equals 15 residues. Trimming left V 0 bases short and J 5 bases short, with 13 bases between. Per the germline V gene, CDR1 is LNHNV and CDR2 is YYDKDF (reference sequence). This clonotype was found a few times. Its cognate antigen is unknown. As to time point: newly diagnosed GD, antithyroid drugs for less than 3 months. Scientists built the TCR library using RNA that was extracted from PBMCs. These data also featured in a second study, about T cells in Graves' hyperthyroidism and ophthalmopathy. That study adds: When ophthalmopathy did not progress within 18 months, Graves' hyperthyroidism was considered stable.

This chain joins TRBV15 and TRBJ1-2; a possible D gene is TRBD1 (6 bases). The sequencing here drew on peripheral blood mononuclear cells (PBMCs), taken at new diagnosis, from a patient treated with antithyroid drugs. This receptor was taken from a woman younger than 45 with Graves disease. This CDR3 is CATSRERGGLYGYTF. In DNA, the CDR3 is TGTGCCACCAGCAGAGAACGTGGGGGGCTTTATGGCTACACCTTC.